The rows below give T cell receptor beta chains drawn from one sample of a study of cytomegalovirus exposure and HLA in healthy donors. Measured with immunoSEQ multiplex PCR; TCRdb has only the in-frame clones, and not every one. The data show 120,000 or so clones, with about 85% seen just once and approximately 0.22% held by the top ten. Sequencing input: PBMCs. These receptors came from a man aged 45-65 years in good health and CMV-seronegative. CDR3s include the opening cysteine and the closing phenylalanine or tryptophan. D genes are given only for firm matches. Size is stated for part of the rows, as once, few or many counts, or as a class when the clone is expanded.

cdr3_length,j_call,clone_size,d_call,v_call,cdr3_nt,cdr3_aa
12,TRBJ2-7,once,TRBD2,TRBV7-9,TGTGCCAGCAGCTTAGGGGGGGGCGAGCAGTACTTC,CASSLGGGEQYF
14,TRBJ1-1,-,TRBD1,TRBV19,TGTGCCAGTGGGCTGACAGGGGGCCACGCTGAAGCTTTCTTT,CASGLTGGHAEAFF
16,TRBJ1-2,-,TRBD1,TRBV7-9,TGTGCCAGCAGCTTATCAGGGGGGAAAGCCCTAAATGGCTACACCTTC,CASSLSGGKALNGYTF
17,TRBJ2-6,-,TRBD2,TRBV7-9,TGTGCCAACAGCCCGCCGGGACTAAGTACTGGGGCCAACGTCCTGACTTTC,CANSPPGLSTGANVLTF
14,TRBJ2-7,-,TRBD2,TRBV28,TGTGCCAGCAGTTTATCCGAGCTCGGGGGGGAGCAGTACTTC,CASSLSELGGEQYF
15,TRBJ2-7,-,TRBD2,TRBV7-2,TGTGCCAGCAGCAAAACCGGGACTAGATTCTACGAGCAGTACTTC,CASSKTGTRFYEQYF
11,TRBJ2-3,-,-,TRBV7-3,TGTGCCAGCAGCTTAGGGCATACGCAGTATTTT,CASSLGHTQYF
14,TRBJ2-1,-,-,TRBV27,TGTGCCAGCAGTTTGGGACTTATCTACAATGAGCAGTTCTTC,CASSLGLIYNEQFF
16,TRBJ2-2,-,TRBD2,TRBV4-1,TGCGCCAGCAGCCAAGCACAGCGGGAGTACACCGGGGAGCTGTTTTTT,CASSQAQREYTGELFF
16,TRBJ2-3,-,TRBD2,TRBV5-6,TGTGCCAGCAGCTTGACGCTAGCGGGATTCACAGATACGCAGTATTTT,CASSLTLAGFTDTQYF
19,TRBJ1-4,-,TRBD1,TRBV7-6,TGTGCCAGCAGCCCACTCCCGGGACAGGCTACGGGGTTAGCGGAAAAACTGTTTTTT,CASSPLPGQATGLAEKLFF
13,TRBJ2-1,-,-,TRBV11-3,TGTGCCAGCAGCTTAGCAACCCGGGATGAGCAGTTCTTC,CASSLATRDEQFF
14,TRBJ1-4,-,-,TRBV5-6,TGTGCCAGCACCTCAGGCCAAGACGGTCGGAAACTGTTTTTT,CASTSGQDGRKLFF
14,TRBJ2-2,-,TRBD1,TRBV28,TGTGCCAGCACTGGACAGGGGAACACCGGGGAGCTGTTTTTT,CASTGQGNTGELFF
14,TRBJ1-1,once,-,TRBV27,TGTGCCAGCAGGGCAGCAGGGGAGGGCCCTGAAGCTTTCTTT,CASRAAGEGPEAFF
12,TRBJ1-1,-,TRBD1,TRBV5-4,TGTGCCAGCAGCTCGGGACAGAGCGAAGCTTTCTTT,CASSSGQSEAFF
16,TRBJ2-3,-,TRBD2,TRBV13,TGTGCCAGCAGCACAGGACTAGCGGGGATATCAGATACGCAGTATTTT,CASSTGLAGISDTQYF
14,TRBJ1-1,-,TRBD1,TRBV7-9,TGTGCCAGCAACAGACAGGGGGCCAACACTGAAGCTTTCTTT,CASNRQGANTEAFF
15,TRBJ2-1,-,-,TRBV7-9,TGTGCCAGCAGCTCAACGCGGGACGGGTACAATGAGCAGTTCTTC,CASSSTRDGYNEQFF
15,TRBJ2-2,-,-,TRBV9,TGTGCCAGCAGCCCCCCGGGACTCATTACCGGGGAGCTGTTTTTT,CASSPPGLITGELFF
15,TRBJ2-3,few,-,TRBV6-1,TGTGCCAGCACGAGACGGGGGGCCGGCACAGATACGCAGTATTTT,CASTRRGAGTDTQYF
13,TRBJ1-5,-,-,TRBV6-5,TGTGCCAGCAGTCAGGGGTCGGGCCAGCCCCAGCATTTT,CASSQGSGQPQHF
14,TRBJ1-1,-,-,TRBV6-1,TGTGCCAGCAGTTTCGGACAAGTGAACACTGAAGCTTTCTTT,CASSFGQVNTEAFF
13,TRBJ1-2,once,-,TRBV28,TGTGCCAGCAGTTTTCCGGCCAGGGCCGGCTACACCTTC,CASSFPARAGYTF
13,TRBJ2-1,-,-,TRBV28,TGTGCCAGCAGTCGCGGAGCTTACAATGAGCAGTTCTTC,CASSRGAYNEQFF
15,TRBJ1-2,-,TRBD1,TRBV25-1,TGTGCCAGCAGTGAATCCCGGGACAGGGGCAGGGGCTACACCTTC,CASSESRDRGRGYTF
11,TRBJ2-5,-,-,TRBV27,TGTGCCAGCAGTCGAGGCGAGACCCAGTACTTC,CASSRGETQYF
14,TRBJ1-3,-,-,TRBV6-5,TGTGCCAGCAGCCTAGGGACATCCGGAAACACCATATATTTT,CASSLGTSGNTIYF
12,TRBJ1-1,few,-,TRBV11-2,TGTGCCAGCAGCTTCTTAGACACTGAAGCTTTCTTT,CASSFLDTEAFF
12,TRBJ2-7,-,TRBD1,TRBV29-1,TGCAGCGTCGCACCAGGGGGCTACGAGCAGTACTTC,CSVAPGGYEQYF
15,TRBJ2-2,-,-,TRBV27,TGTGCCAGCAGGACCCTCCCCGGGGGAACCGGGGAGCTGTTTTTT,CASRTLPGGTGELFF
14,TRBJ1-2,few,-,TRBV6-4,TGTGCCAGCAGTGGGAGCACATTTAACTATGGCTACACCTTC,CASSGSTFNYGYTF
14,TRBJ2-1,few,TRBD2,TRBV5-1,TGCGCCAGCAGCAACCCTAGCGGATACAATGAGCAGTTCTTC,CASSNPSGYNEQFF
15,TRBJ1-1,-,-,TRBV6-5,TGTGCCAGCAGTTACACATCAGGGCCTGGGACTGAAGCTTTCTTT,CASSYTSGPGTEAFF
13,TRBJ2-2,-,-,TRBV7-3,TGTGCCAGCAGCACCAGGGTCAGCGGGGAGCTGTTTTTT,CASSTRVSGELFF
13,TRBJ2-3,-,-,TRBV28,TGTGCCAGCAGTTACACTGGCGGGAATACGCAGTATTTT,CASSYTGGNTQYF
13,TRBJ2-7,-,-,TRBV5-8,TGTGCCAGCAGCACGGACAGCGACTACGAGCAGTACTTC,CASSTDSDYEQYF
15,TRBJ1-2,-,-,TRBV6-5,TGTGCCAGCAGTTACACGACCTTAGGGGGATATGGCTACACCTTC,CASSYTTLGGYGYTF
12,TRBJ2-5,-,-,TRBV12-5,TGTGCTAGTGGTTTGGAAGAGGAGACCCAGTACTTC,CASGLEEETQYF
15,TRBJ1-2,-,-,TRBV15,TGTGCCACCAGCAGAGGCAGGGAGGGAAATTATGGCTACCCCTTC,CATSRGREGNYGYPF
15,TRBJ2-3,-,TRBD2,TRBV28,TGTGCCACCGGGGGGGGGCTAGTCAAGGCAGATACGCAGTATTTT,CATGGGLVKADTQYF
14,TRBJ1-1,-,TRBD1,TRBV4-3,TGCGCCAGCAGGTCCGACAGGGAGAACACTGAAGCTTTCTTT,CASRSDRENTEAFF
14,TRBJ1-1,-,TRBD1,TRBV7-9,TGTGCCAGCAGTAGGACAGGGGAGAACACTGAAGCTTTCTTT,CASSRTGENTEAFF